The next 22 T cell receptor beta chains were all read from a single sample in a study of blood T cell repertoires in COVID-19. Clones were sequenced by immunoSEQ multiplex PCR, and TCRdb holds only the in-frame ones, with some missing. This sample has around 230,000 clones, with roughly 88% found just once. The sample consisted of PBMCs or T cells enriched from blood (not recorded which). These receptor sequences come from a woman aged 40-49 years with acute COVID-19.

The chain carries TRBV27 and TRBJ1-2; D may be TRBD1 (5 bases). CDR1 and CDR2 from the germline V gene are MNHEY and SMNVEV (reference sequence). Between the trimmed V and J ends, which lost 6 bases and 4 bases, there was a span of 6 bases. The CDR3 has 11 amino acids. The CDR3 DNA reads as TGTGCCAGCAGCCAGGGCTATGGCTACACCTTC. Protein: CASSQGYGYTF.

This clone was detected only a few times. The chain has TRBV7-2 and TRBJ1-3; D call uncertain. The V end was cut by 1 base, the J end by 7 bases, with 8 bases between. The CDR3 is made up of 13 amino acids. The germline gives CDR1 SGHTA, CDR2 FQGNSA. The CDR3 region has the DNA TGTGCCAGCAGCTTAGGAGGCCGGAACACCATATATTTT. This encodes CASSLGGRNTIYF.

The chain employs TRBV6-1 and TRBJ2-1; possibly TRBD1 for D (5 bases). V lost 3 bases and J lost 9, with 15 bases in between. The CDR3 totals 14 residues. Germline V gene sequence: CDR1 MNHNS, CDR2 SASEGT. CDR3 sequence: CASSDRAEYTEQFF. The CDR3 nucleotides are TGTGCCAGCAGTGACAGGGCAGAGTATACTGAGCAGTTCTTC.

V usage is TRBV7-2 and J usage is TRBJ2-7, with D hard to call. CDR1 and CDR2 from the germline V gene are SGHTA and FQGNSA. With 2 bases removed from V and 3 bases from J, the gap between germline ends came to 8 bases. The CDR3 spans 13 residues. CDR3 sequence: CASSLQPNYEQYF. The CDR3 DNA reads as TGTGCCAGCAGCTTACAACCTAACTACGAGCAGTACTTC.

This chain joins TRBV7-2 and TRBJ2-5, with D tentatively TRBD1 (6 bases). CDR1 is SGHTA and CDR2 is FQGNSA in the germline V gene. CDR3 length: 13 amino acids. V dropped 4 bases and J dropped 4 bases, with 10 bases sitting between them. CDR3: CASSYGTRETQYF. The DNA of the CDR3 is TGTGCCAGCAGCTACGGGACAAGAGAGACCCAGTACTTC.

This chain links TRBV7-9 with TRBJ2-7; 7 positions agree with TRBD1. V was clipped by 1 base and J by 2 bases; unmatched bases: 5. Germline CDR1 reads SEHNR; CDR2 reads FQNEAQ (reference sequence). This CDR3 contains 15 residues. The DNA for the CDR3 is TGTGCCAGCAGCTTAGAAGGCAGGGGGACCTACGAGCAGTACTTC. Translated, it gives CASSLEGRGTYEQYF.

The genes are TRBV24-1 and TRBJ2-1; 14 nucleotides align to TRBD2. The CDR3 spans 18 residues. Germline trimming cut 4 bases from V and 7 bases from J; bases unmatched to any gene: 11. The germline CDR1 and CDR2 sequences are KGHDR and SFDVKD. CDR3 in DNA: TGTGCCACCAGTGACCCGGAACCGACTAGCGGGAGGGAGAATGAGCAGTTCTTC. Translation: CATSDPEPTSGRENEQFF.

About this clone: At one boundary the junction diverges from the germline segment, which might be a read error. V is TRBV2 and J is TRBJ1-2; 8 positions match TRBD1. The CDR3 has 15 amino acids. CDR1 is SNHLY, CDR2 FYNNEI, per germline. The CDR3 DNA is TGTGCCAGCAGGGAAGGACAGGGCAGAGGCTATGGCTACACCTTC. It is translated as CASREGQGRGYGYTF.

The chain recombines TRBV7-2 with TRBJ1-5, with D possibly matching TRBD1 (6 bases). V was clipped by 4 bases and J by 3 bases, with 13 bases between them. The CDR3 totals 15 residues. The V gene's germline CDR1 is SGHTA and CDR2 FQGNSA. The DNA for the CDR3 is TGTGCCAGCAGCTCGGGGGGCAGGAACAATCAGCCCCAGCATTTT. Protein sequence: CASSSGGRNNQPQHF. The full variable domain, its missing parts supplied by reference TRBV7-2 and TRBJ1-5, is GAGVSQSPSNKVTEKGKDVELRCDPISGHTALYWYRQSLGQGLEFLIYFQGNSAPDKSGLPSDRFSAERTGGSVSTLTIQRTQQEDSAVYLCASSSGGRNNQPQHFGDGTRLSIL.

This clone was detected many times. J is TRBJ1-4 and V is TRBV5-1, with 8 bases fitting TRBD1. With V trimmed by 2 bases and J by 0 bases, 6 bases remained unmatched. CDR1 is SGHRS, CDR2 YFSETQ, per germline. The CDR3 loop spans 17 amino acids. CDR3 DNA: TGCGCCAGCAGCTTCCAGGGACAGGCAGCAACTAATGAAAAACTGTTTTTT. Amino acid sequence: CASSFQGQAATNEKLFF.

The chain has TRBV5-4 and TRBJ1-1; 8 bases line up with TRBD1. V lost 0 bases, J lost 2 bases, and 3 bases stayed unmatched. The CDR3 runs to 15 residues. Germline V gene sequence: CDR1 SGHNT, CDR2 YYREEE (reference sequence). CDR3 sequence reads: CASSLAAGGNTEAFF. Written as DNA, the CDR3 is TGTGCCAGCAGCTTGGCTGCAGGGGGCAACACTGAAGCTTTCTTT.

This chain uses TRBV27 with TRBJ2-7, with TRBD1 identical over 7 bases. The V segment lost 2 bases and the J segment 2 bases; nucleotides outside the gene matches: 12. CDR3 size: 17 residues. Germline V gene data show CDR1 as MNHEY and CDR2 as SMNVEV (reference sequence). The CDR3 DNA reads TGTGCCAGCAGTTTACGACAGGGACCCTCGACGGCCTACGAGCAGTACTTC. Protein sequence: CASSLRQGPSTAYEQYF.

The chain has TRBV7-9 and TRBJ2-1; 7 bases line up with TRBD2. The J segment lost 0 bases and the V segment lost 5 bases, leaving 10 bases of the junction unmatched. Germline CDR1 and CDR2: SEHNR and FQNEAQ (reference sequence). This CDR3 spans 17 amino acids. CDR3 sequence: CASSHFPRGSSYNEQFF. The CDR3 bases are TGTGCCAGCAGCCATTTCCCGCGGGGGAGCTCCTACAATGAGCAGTTCTTC.

The chain employs TRBV27 and TRBJ2-2, with 7 bases fitting TRBD1. Trimming at V came to 5 bases and at J to 5 bases, leaving 14 bases not matched to a gene. From germline, CDR1 is MNHEY and CDR2 SMNVEV (reference sequence). CDR3 size: 17 residues. Here the CDR3 DNA reads TGTGCCAGCAGTGTAACTTCCGGGACAGCTCATACCGGGGAGCTGTTTTTT. It codes for CASSVTSGTAHTGELFF.

The chain employs TRBV25-1 and TRBJ2-3, with D possibly matching TRBD1 (6 bases). V lost 4 bases and J 3 bases, leaving 8 bases between the germline ends. Germline V lookup: CDR1 MGHDK, CDR2 SYGVNS. There are 13 residues in the CDR3. This CDR3 is CASSVQGTDTQYF. The CDR3 DNA reads TGTGCCAGCAGTGTGCAGGGGACAGATACGCAGTATTTT.

This clone appeared a single time. The same CDR3 is also encoded by other DNA sequences in this sample. The chain uses TRBV30 and TRBJ1-2; tentatively, D is TRBD1 (5 bases). The V end lost 0 bases, the J end lost 4 bases, and 9 bases lay between the germline ends. The germline CDR1 and CDR2 sequences are GTSNPN and SVGIG (reference sequence). CDR3 length: 13 residues. The CDR3 DNA sequence: TGTGCCTGGAGTGTGGGGCGAGGCTATGGCTACACCTTC. Residues: CAWSVGRGYGYTF.

V gene TRBV4-3 combines with J gene TRBJ2-7, with 9 bases lining up with TRBD2. Germline CDR1 is LGHNA and CDR2 is YSLEER. The CDR3 is made up of 19 amino acids. The V gene end was trimmed by 0 bases and the J gene end by 2 bases; junction bases not matched to a gene: 14. The CDR3 region has the DNA TGCGCCAGCAGCCAAGATCAAGAATTGGGCGGGAGGGACGCCTACGAGCAGTACGTC. Translating it yields CASSQDQELGGRDAYEQYV.

The chain combines TRBV19 with TRBJ1-1, with a possible D match to TRBD1 (5 bases). Germline CDR1 LNHDA, CDR2 SQIVND (reference sequence). The CDR3 contains 16 residues. The V and J ends lost 6 bases and 0 bases respectively, with 17 bases between them. CDR3 sequence reads: CASRKPGLRMNTEAFF. CDR3 bases: TGTGCCAGTAGAAAACCGGGACTGAGAATGAACACTGAAGCTTTCTTT.

For the CDR3, the DNA is TGCGCCAGCAGTCAATCGCGGGAGGCCCCCCGTGCCCAGTACTTC. Translation gives CASSQSREAPRAQYF. The V and J genes are TRBV23-1 and TRBJ2-5; 8 bases are a match to TRBD2. TRBV23-1 is an open reading frame whose function is uncertain. The CDR3 is 15 amino acids. The V gene end was trimmed by 0 bases and the J gene end by 9 bases; junction bases not matched to a gene: 9.

The chain couples TRBV7-2 to TRBJ2-1, with 11 bases identical to TRBD2. V lost 1 base, J lost 7 bases, and 9 bases stayed unmatched. This CDR3 comprises 17 residues. Germline V gene data show CDR1 as SGHTA and CDR2 as FQGNSA. CDR3 DNA: TGTGCCAGCAGCTTAGTAGGGCTAGCGGGGGGTTATAATGAGCAGTTCTTC. This encodes CASSLVGLAGGYNEQFF.

The sample holds a few counts of this clone. This chain joins TRBV24-1 and TRBJ2-3, with 8 positions matching TRBD2. J lost 0 bases, V lost 0 bases, and 4 bases had no gene match. Germline V CDR1 and CDR2: KGHDR, SFDVKD. The CDR3 is made up of 17 amino acids. For the CDR3, the DNA is TGTGCCACCAGTGATTTGGGTAGCGGGGTTAGCACAGATACGCAGTATTTT. As protein: CATSDLGSGVSTDTQYF.

This rearrangement joins TRBV30 to TRBJ1-3, with 10 positions matching TRBD1. The CDR3 loop spans 16 amino acids. The V gene's germline CDR1 is GTSNPN and CDR2 SVGIG (reference sequence). With V trimmed by 0 bases and J by 7 bases, 9 bases remained unmatched. DNA for the CDR3: TGTGCCTGGAGTGTAATCGGGGGACAGGGGATGAACACCATATATTTT. The encoded protein is CAWSVIGGQGMNTIYF.